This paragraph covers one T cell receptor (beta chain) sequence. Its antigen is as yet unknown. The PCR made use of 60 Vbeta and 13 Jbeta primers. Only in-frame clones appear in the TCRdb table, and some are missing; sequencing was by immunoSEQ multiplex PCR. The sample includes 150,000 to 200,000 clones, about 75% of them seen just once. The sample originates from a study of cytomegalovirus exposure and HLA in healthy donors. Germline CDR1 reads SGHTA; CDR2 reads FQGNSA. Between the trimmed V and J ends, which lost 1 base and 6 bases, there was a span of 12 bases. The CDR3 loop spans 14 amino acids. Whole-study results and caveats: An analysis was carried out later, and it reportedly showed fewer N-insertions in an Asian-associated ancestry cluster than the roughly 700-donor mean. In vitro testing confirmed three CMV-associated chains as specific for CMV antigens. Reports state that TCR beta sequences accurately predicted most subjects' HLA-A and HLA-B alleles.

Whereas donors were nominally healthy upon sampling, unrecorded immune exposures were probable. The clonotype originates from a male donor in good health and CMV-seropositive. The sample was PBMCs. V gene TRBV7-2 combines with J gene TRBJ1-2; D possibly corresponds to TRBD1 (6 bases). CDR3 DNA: TGTGCCAGCAGCTTAGGGGGGCCGAGCCATGGCTACACCTTC. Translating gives CASSLGGPSHGYTF.